The following is a T cell receptor (beta chain) sequence with its context. The authors sequenced patients whose flow cytometry had shown CD8+CD57+ cell expansion. No therapy had been given to the patients at the time of blood sampling. The data belong to a study of CD8+CD57+ T cells in acquired aplastic anemia. The CDR3 contains 16 residues. CDR1 and CDR2 (germline): SGHAT, FQDESV (reference sequence). Trimming removed 2 bases at V and 4 bases at J, with 15 bases between. For CDR3 and TCR beta VDJ profiling, genomic DNA was the template used. TCRdb processed the reads anew with MiXCR; each CDR3 protein has one entry. The data contain 130,000 or so distinct CDR3 sequences, 55% to 60% of them singletons.

The chain uses TRBV11-1 and TRBJ2-1; D gene unclear. The clonotype comes from a human donor with aplastic anemia. The sequenced sample consisted of sorted CD4+, CD8+, or CD8+CD57+ T cells (not recorded which) from PBMCs. CDR3 residues: CASSLPELSEYNEQFF. Written as DNA, the CDR3 is TGTGCCAGCAGCTTACCGGAGCTCTCGGAGTACAATGAGCAGTTCTTC.